The rows below give T cell receptor beta chains drawn from one sample of a study of cytomegalovirus exposure and HLA in healthy donors. Clones were sequenced by immunoSEQ multiplex PCR, and TCRdb holds only the in-frame ones, with some missing. The sample yields some 120,000 clones, approximately 85% seen once. The sequenced sample was PBMCs. All receptors come from a woman aged 25 to 39 in good health and CMV-seropositive. Both conserved end residues are part of each CDR3. The order of the fields is V gene, clone size, J gene, D gene, CDR3 protein, CDR3 DNA. D genes are given only for firm matches. Not every row has a clone size; where given, it reads once, few, many or a size class.

TRBV28	few	TRBJ1-1	NA	CASTLGGGSTEAFF	TGTGCCAGCACCCTCGGGGGGGGGAGCACTGAAGCTTTCTTT
TRBV2	NA	TRBJ1-1	NA	CASSEGAITEAFF	TGTGCCAGCAGTGAAGGAGCTATCACTGAAGCTTTCTTT
TRBV19	NA	TRBJ1-5	TRBD1	CASSVPLGTGDNQPQHF	TGTGCCAGTAGTGTACCTCTCGGGACAGGGGACAATCAGCCCCAGCATTTT
TRBV7-8	few	TRBJ1-6	NA	CASSLFGVRSSYNSPLHF	TGTGCCAGCAGCTTATTTGGTGTAAGGAGCTCCTATAATTCACCCCTCCACTTT
TRBV5-1	NA	TRBJ2-5	TRBD1	CASSSTGVGETQYF	TGCGCCAGCAGCTCGACAGGGGTTGGTGAGACCCAGTACTTC
TRBV19	few	TRBJ2-7	TRBD2	CASSLLAGSSYEQYF	TGTGCCAGTAGCCTACTAGCGGGGAGCTCCTACGAGCAGTACTTC
TRBV9	NA	TRBJ2-5	TRBD1	CASSLGTGEETQYF	TGTGCCAGCAGCCTGGGGACAGGGGAGGAGACCCAGTACTTC
TRBV5-1	NA	TRBJ1-4	NA	CASSWTGTRDNEKLFF	TGCGCCAGCAGCTGGACGGGGACAAGAGACAATGAAAAACTGTTTTTT
TRBV7-9	NA	TRBJ1-1	NA	CASTPMGGVNTEAFF	TGTGCCAGCACCCCAATGGGGGGGGTGAACACTGAAGCTTTCTTT
TRBV9	NA	TRBJ1-1	NA	CASSVETDTEAFF	TGTGCCAGCAGCGTAGAAACAGATACTGAAGCTTTCTTT
TRBV27	NA	TRBJ1-5	NA	CASSSDLAGAQPQHF	TGTGCCAGCAGTTCGGACCTCGCGGGAGCTCAGCCCCAGCATTTT
TRBV7-2	NA	TRBJ1-1	NA	CASSFGQSTEAFF	TGTGCCAGCAGCTTTGGACAATCGACTGAAGCTTTCTTT
TRBV10-3	NA	TRBJ2-7	NA	CAISENFRVSYEQYF	TGTGCCATCAGTGAGAATTTCCGGGTTTCCTACGAGCAGTACTTC
TRBV5-1	NA	TRBJ2-5	TRBD1	CASSSLDREETQYF	TGCGCCAGCAGCTCCCTTGACAGGGAGGAGACCCAGTACTTC
TRBV2	NA	TRBJ2-5	TRBD2	CASSEVSPTGGETQYF	TGTGCCAGCAGTGAAGTCTCCCCAACGGGGGGAGAGACCCAGTACTTC
TRBV7-2	NA	TRBJ2-1	TRBD2	CASSFSGSSNEQFF	TGTGCCAGCAGCTTTAGCGGGAGTAGTAATGAGCAGTTCTTC
TRBV19	NA	TRBJ2-5	TRBD1	CASSHRGGETQYF	TGTGCCAGTAGTCACAGGGGTGGGGAGACCCAGTACTTC
TRBV5-4	NA	TRBJ2-3	NA	CASSLRFLAADTQYF	TGTGCCAGCAGCTTGAGGTTTCTAGCCGCAGATACGCAGTATTTT
TRBV5-1	NA	TRBJ1-1	NA	CASSLDNLNTEAFF	TGCGCCAGCAGCTTGGACAATCTGAACACTGAAGCTTTCTTT
TRBV28	NA	TRBJ1-3	NA	CASSLSGNTIYF	TGTGCCAGCAGTTTATCAGGAAACACCATATATTTT
TRBV19	NA	TRBJ2-1	TRBD2	CASSRLAGGAAEQFF	TGTGCCAGTAGCCGTCTAGCGGGGGGGGCTGCTGAGCAGTTCTTC
TRBV11-2	few	TRBJ2-2	NA	CASSILRGSAGELFF	TGTGCCAGCAGTATCCTCCGGGGGAGCGCCGGGGAGCTGTTTTTT
TRBV6-1	NA	TRBJ1-4	NA	CASSLNEKLFF	TGTGCCAGCAGTTTAAATGAAAAACTGTTTTTT
TRBV4-1	NA	TRBJ1-5	NA	CASSQDGYQPQHF	TGCGCCAGCAGCCAAGACGGGTATCAGCCCCAGCATTTT
TRBV5-1	NA	TRBJ1-1	TRBD1	CASSLDTGVIAFF	TGCGCCAGCAGCTTGGACACAGGGGTTATTGCTTTCTTT
TRBV9	NA	TRBJ2-1	TRBD2	CASSVALAGGLAEQFF	TGTGCCAGCAGCGTAGCTTTAGCGGGAGGGTTAGCTGAGCAGTTCTTC
TRBV13	NA	TRBJ1-2	TRBD1	CASSGQGAPANLYGYTF	TGTGCCAGCAGTGGACAGGGAGCCCCAGCCAATCTCTATGGCTACACCTTC
TRBV19	NA	TRBJ2-3	TRBD2	CASSTLAGGSTDTQYF	TGTGCCAGTAGTACCCTAGCGGGGGGGAGCACAGATACGCAGTATTTT
TRBV5-1	NA	TRBJ2-3	NA	CASSLAVSTTDTQYF	TGCGCCAGCAGCTTGGCCGTGAGTACGACAGATACGCAGTATTTT
TRBV5-4	NA	TRBJ2-3	NA	CASSLDSGSTDTQYF	TGTGCCAGCAGCTTGGATAGCGGCAGCACAGATACGCAGTATTTT
TRBV6-5	medium-sized	TRBJ1-1	NA	CASTSYTEAFF	TGTGCCAGCACCTCCTACACTGAAGCTTTCTTT
TRBV11-2	NA	TRBJ2-2	TRBD2	CASSPRTSGNTGELFF	TGTGCCAGCAGCCCTCGGACTAGCGGGAACACCGGGGAGCTGTTTTTT
TRBV4-1	NA	TRBJ1-2	TRBD1	CASSQVVGTGDGYGYTF	TGCGCCAGCAGCCAAGTGGTGGGGACAGGGGACGGCTATGGCTACACCTTC
TRBV5-4	NA	TRBJ2-1	TRBD1	CASSLGQGDYDEQFF	TGTGCCAGCAGCTTGGGACAGGGGGACTACGATGAGCAGTTCTTC
TRBV10-3	NA	TRBJ1-4	NA	CAIGAHFDNEKLFF	TGTGCCATCGGAGCCCATTTCGACAATGAAAAACTGTTTTTT
TRBV7-9	NA	TRBJ2-3	NA	CASSSVRGWGTDTQYF	TGTGCCAGCAGTTCCGTACGGGGGTGGGGCACAGATACGCAGTATTTT
TRBV18	NA	TRBJ1-1	NA	CASSPPGSTEAFF	TGTGCCAGCTCACCACCGGGCAGCACTGAAGCTTTCTTT
TRBV28	once	TRBJ2-7	NA	CASSLGGAISYEQYF	TGTGCCAGCAGTTTAGGGGGGGCAATCTCCTACGAGCAGTACTTC
TRBV19	NA	TRBJ1-2	NA	CASSRSVTANYGYTF	TGTGCCAGTAGCAGGTCCGTTACCGCTAACTATGGCTACACCTTC
TRBV7-2	NA	TRBJ1-1	NA	CASSSFSREAFF	TGTGCCAGCAGCTCTTTTTCCCGTGAAGCTTTCTTT
TRBV9	NA	TRBJ2-3	NA	CASSVAGNRAYTDTQYF	TGTGCCAGCAGCGTAGCAGGGAACAGGGCATACACAGATACGCAGTATTTT
TRBV2	NA	TRBJ2-7	NA	CASKGVANLYEQYF	TGTGCCAGCAAGGGGGTAGCCAACCTCTACGAGCAGTACTTC
TRBV19	NA	TRBJ1-1	TRBD1	CASSTAQGAGNEAFF	TGTGCCAGTAGTACAGCCCAGGGGGCAGGTAATGAAGCTTTCTTT